These T cell receptor beta chains were read from a single sample in a study of blood T cells in healthy people across ages. Each CDR3 protein gets one entry after TCRdb re-called the 5' RACE reads with MiXCR. This table holds some 880,000 distinct CDR3 sequences, around 36% found once. Sequencing was performed on blood. The receptors were gathered from a man aged 18 to 29 in good health. The CDR3 runs from the conserved cysteine through the conserved F or W. A D gene is named only where the DNA matches it firmly. Not every row has a clone size; where given, it reads once, few, many or a size class.

d_call: NA
cdr3_length: 13
j_call: TRBJ2-1
v_call: TRBV20-1
clone_size: few
cdr3_aa: CSAEPDRNNEQFF
cdr3_nt: TGCAGTGCCGAGCCGGACAGAAACAATGAGCAGTTCTTC

d_call: NA
cdr3_length: 14
j_call: TRBJ2-7
v_call: TRBV29-1
clone_size: NA
cdr3_aa: CSVGSGASSYEQYF
cdr3_nt: TGCAGCGTTGGGTCAGGGGCCAGCTCCTACGAGCAGTACTTC

d_call: NA
cdr3_length: 15
j_call: TRBJ1-1
v_call: TRBV12-3/TRBV12-4
clone_size: NA
cdr3_aa: CASSFALGGNTEAFF
cdr3_nt: TGTGCCAGCAGTTTCGCCCTAGGGGGGAACACTGAAGCTTTCTTT

d_call: NA
cdr3_length: 14
j_call: TRBJ2-3
v_call: TRBV12-3/TRBV12-4
clone_size: NA
cdr3_aa: CASRGRDNTDTQYF
cdr3_nt: TGTGCCAGCAGGGGGCGGGACAACACAGATACGCAGTATTTT

d_call: NA
cdr3_length: 13
j_call: TRBJ2-7
v_call: TRBV10-3
clone_size: NA
cdr3_aa: CAAGGGDSYEQYF
cdr3_nt: TGTGCCGCCGGCGGCGGGGACTCCTACGAGCAGTACTTC

d_call: TRBD2
cdr3_length: 15
j_call: TRBJ2-3
v_call: TRBV20-1
clone_size: few
cdr3_aa: CSVGSSGGPTDTQYF
cdr3_nt: TGCAGTGTGGGGTCCAGCGGGGGACCCACAGATACGCAGTATTTT

d_call: NA
cdr3_length: 14
j_call: TRBJ1-1
v_call: TRBV10-3
clone_size: NA
cdr3_aa: CAISGTKGNTEAFF
cdr3_nt: TGTGCCATCAGCGGGACCAAGGGGAACACTGAAGCTTTCTTT

d_call: TRBD2
cdr3_length: 15
j_call: TRBJ2-1
v_call: TRBV28
clone_size: NA
cdr3_aa: CASSPLADPYNGQFF
cdr3_nt: TGTGCCAGCAGTCCCCTAGCGGACCCCTACAATGGGCAGTTCTTC

d_call: NA
cdr3_length: 16
j_call: TRBJ2-7
v_call: TRBV14
clone_size: NA
cdr3_aa: CASSQVRHPAPYEQYF
cdr3_nt: TGTGCCAGCAGCCAAGTTCGGCACCCCGCTCCCTACGAGCAGTACTTC

d_call: TRBD1
cdr3_length: 15
j_call: TRBJ2-4
v_call: TRBV5-5
clone_size: NA
cdr3_aa: CASSAGTDSKNIQYF
cdr3_nt: TGTGCCAGCAGCGCCGGGACAGACTCCAAAAACATTCAGTACTTC

d_call: TRBD1
cdr3_length: 16
j_call: TRBJ1-5
v_call: TRBV12-3/TRBV12-4
clone_size: NA
cdr3_aa: CASSLIAGGGNQPQHF
cdr3_nt: TGTGCCAGCAGTTTAATAGCAGGGGGCGGGAATCAGCCCCAGCATTTT

d_call: NA
cdr3_length: 17
j_call: TRBJ1-2
v_call: TRBV7-9
clone_size: NA
cdr3_aa: CASSPNTRWAGEYGYTF
cdr3_nt: TGTGCCAGCAGCCCAAATACTCGATGGGCAGGGGAATATGGCTACACCTTC

d_call: NA
cdr3_length: 15
j_call: TRBJ2-7
v_call: TRBV7-2
clone_size: NA
cdr3_aa: CASTARGKFTYEQYF
cdr3_nt: TGTGCCAGCACCGCGCGGGGAAAATTCACCTACGAGCAGTACTTC

d_call: TRBD1
cdr3_length: 16
j_call: TRBJ2-5
v_call: TRBV25-1
clone_size: NA
cdr3_aa: CASSKPGTGLTETQYF
cdr3_nt: TGTGCCAGCAGTAAACCCGGGACAGGGCTCACAGAGACCCAGTACTTC

d_call: TRBD2
cdr3_length: 18
j_call: TRBJ2-7
v_call: TRBV20-1
clone_size: NA
cdr3_aa: CSASFSAGGLGAYNEQYF
cdr3_nt: TGCAGTGCTAGCTTTTCAGCGGGGGGTCTCGGCGCCTACAATGAGCAGTACTTC

d_call: NA
cdr3_length: 15
j_call: TRBJ1-2
v_call: TRBV6-6
clone_size: NA
cdr3_aa: CASSRPETRSYGYTF
cdr3_nt: TGTGCCAGCAGTCGTCCGGAAACGAGGTCCTATGGCTACACCTTC

d_call: NA
cdr3_length: 16
j_call: TRBJ2-7
v_call: TRBV5-1
clone_size: few
cdr3_aa: CASSLDAGGTNNEQYF
cdr3_nt: TGCGCCAGCAGCTTGGATGCCGGGGGCACCAACAATGAGCAGTACTTC

d_call: NA
cdr3_length: 12
j_call: TRBJ2-1
v_call: TRBV7-2
clone_size: NA
cdr3_aa: CASSPAPGEQFF
cdr3_nt: TGTGCCAGCAGCCCTGCCCCGGGTGAGCAGTTCTTC

d_call: NA
cdr3_length: 14
j_call: TRBJ2-7
v_call: TRBV5-1
clone_size: few
cdr3_aa: CASSLRTDPYEQYF
cdr3_nt: TGCGCCAGCAGCTTGAGGACGGATCCCTACGAGCAGTACTTC

d_call: NA
cdr3_length: 13
j_call: TRBJ2-3
v_call: TRBV5-1
clone_size: NA
cdr3_aa: CASSQMSTDTQYF
cdr3_nt: TGCGCCAGCAGCCAAATGTCTACAGATACGCAGTATTTT

d_call: NA
cdr3_length: 15
j_call: TRBJ2-3
v_call: TRBV20-1
clone_size: many
cdr3_aa: CSAPDRLMSTDTQYF
cdr3_nt: TGCAGTGCGCCGGACAGATTAATGAGCACAGATACGCAGTATTTT

d_call: TRBD1
cdr3_length: 16
j_call: TRBJ1-5
v_call: TRBV10-3
clone_size: few
cdr3_aa: CAISEKDRVYNQPQHF
cdr3_nt: TGTGCCATCAGTGAGAAAGACAGGGTGTACAATCAGCCCCAGCATTTT

d_call: NA
cdr3_length: 12
j_call: TRBJ1-5
v_call: TRBV20-1
clone_size: NA
cdr3_aa: CSAVRRGRPQHF
cdr3_nt: TGCAGTGCTGTAAGACGGGGGAGGCCCCAGCATTTT

d_call: NA
cdr3_length: 12
j_call: TRBJ2-5
v_call: TRBV20-1
clone_size: NA
cdr3_aa: CSAWEYQETQYF
cdr3_nt: TGCAGTGCATGGGAATACCAAGAGACCCAGTACTTC

d_call: NA
cdr3_length: 13
j_call: TRBJ2-3
v_call: TRBV20-1
clone_size: few
cdr3_aa: CSARGLRPNRQYF
cdr3_nt: TGCAGTGCTAGGGGTCTCCGGCCCAATCGTCAGTATTTT

d_call: NA
cdr3_length: 14
j_call: TRBJ2-2
v_call: TRBV10-1
clone_size: NA
cdr3_aa: CASSDHRGSGELFF
cdr3_nt: TGCGCCAGCAGTGACCATAGGGGCTCCGGGGAGCTGTTTTTT